Following are 13 T cell receptor beta chains from one sample sequenced in a study of blood T cells in healthy people across ages. Using a J-beta primer mix together with a sample-barcoded 5' primer, a second PCR was run for about 6 to 11 cycles. TCRdb reprocessed the 5' RACE reads via MiXCR and lists one record per CDR3 protein. The sample contains 750,000 to 950,000 distinct CDR3 sequences, about 28% of which appear only once. The sample was also linked to a second study, of T cells of mothers and their children.

Sequencing used blood. The receptors here all came from a woman in her forties in good health.

About this clonotype: Mismatch with germline at one junction end may stem from a read error. V and J are TRBV5-1 and TRBJ1-2; no reliable D call. Germline V CDR1 and CDR2: SGHRS, YFSETQ. The CDR3 totals 13 residues. This CDR3 is CASSTEDNYGYTF. The CDR3 DNA sequence: TGCGCCAGCAGCACCGAAGATAACTACGGCTACACCTTC.

The rearrangement uses TRBV7-3 and TRBJ2-6; D gene uncertain. CDR1 and CDR2 (germline): SGHTA, FQGTGA. The CDR3 is 16 amino acids. The V end lost 5 bases, the J end lost 0 bases, and 11 bases lay between the germline ends. This CDR3 reads CASSEDTYSGANVLTF. The CDR3 region has the DNA TGTGCCAGCAGCGAAGACACTTACTCTGGGGCCAACGTCCTGACTTTC.

The chain combines TRBV7-3 with TRBJ1-1; the match to TRBD1 covers 7 bases. Germline V lookup: CDR1 SGHTA, CDR2 FQGTGA. The V and J ends lost 1 base and 5 bases, in that order; junction bases with no gene match: 16. CDR3 length: 18 residues. The CDR3 spells CASSLIGPGQWGETEAFF. As DNA, the CDR3 is TGTGCCAGCAGCTTAATAGGGCCGGGACAGTGGGGCGAGACTGAAGCTTTCTTT. Filled out from reference TRBV7-3 and TRBJ1-1, the complete variable domain reads GAGVSQTPSNKVTEKGKYVELRCDPISGHTALYWYRQSLGQGPEFLIYFQGTGAADDSGLPNDRFFAVRPEGSVSTLKIQRTERGDSAVYLCASSLIGPGQWGETEAFFGQGTRLTVV.

The rearrangement joins TRBV7-9 to TRBJ1-6; no definite D call. V dropped 1 base and J dropped 7 bases, with 11 bases sitting between them. This CDR3 region has 15 residues. Germline V gives CDR1 SEHNR, CDR2 FQNEAQ (reference sequence). In DNA form, the CDR3 reads TGTGCCAGCAGCTTAGAGCTCGGGAGAAATTCACCCCTCCACTTT. Amino acids: CASSLELGRNSPLHF. Complete variable domain (other parts from reference TRBV7-9 and TRBJ1-6): DTGVSQNPRHKITKRGQNVTFRCDPISEHNRLYWYRQTLGQGPEFLTYFQNEAQLEKSRLLSDRFSAERPKGSFSTLEIQRTEQGDSAMYLCASSLELGRNSPLHFGNGTRLTVT.

The sample holds many counts of this clonotype. The chain couples TRBV9 to TRBJ2-7; TRBD2 aligns across 9 bases. The CDR3 is 13 amino acids. Trimming at V came to 7 bases and at J to 5 bases, leaving 7 bases not matched to a gene. Germline V gene sequence: CDR1 SGDLS, CDR2 YYNGEE. CDR3 amino acids: CASVSGGRDEQYF. For the CDR3, the DNA is TGTGCCAGCGTTAGCGGGGGAAGGGACGAGCAGTACTTC. Complete variable domain (other parts from reference TRBV9 and TRBJ2-7): DSGVTQTPKHLITATGQRVTLRCSPRSGDLSVYWYQQSLDQGLQFLIQYYNGEERAKGNILERFSAQQFPDLHSELNLSSLELGDSALYFCASVSGGRDEQYFGPGTRLTVT.

The rearrangement uses TRBV5-1 and TRBJ2-5; tentative D call: TRBD1 (5 bases). From germline, CDR1 is SGHRS and CDR2 YFSETQ. V was pared by 4 bases and J by 2 bases, with 12 bases between. CDR3 size: 14 residues. In DNA form, the CDR3 reads TGCGCCAGCAGCCGGGCGGACATACAAGAGACCCAGTACTTC. Encoded protein: CASSRADIQETQYF.

DNA for the CDR3: TGTGCCAGCAGGGGGGTTACAGCCGGGGAGCTGTTTTTT. Its protein product is CASRGVTAGELFF. This chain uses TRBV12-3 or TRBV12-4 with TRBJ2-2; D is perhaps TRBD1 or TRBD2 (5 bases each). The germline V and J ends were trimmed by 6 bases and 6 bases, with 11 bases remaining between them. The CDR3 sequence is 13 residues long.

This chain links TRBV4-1 with TRBJ2-1; TRBD2 aligns across 13 bases. Germline lookup yields CDR1 MGHRA and CDR2 YSYEKL. V gave up 0 bases and J gave up 4 bases; unmatched junction bases: 6. The CDR3 sequence is 18 residues long. The CDR3 spells CASSQDPPTSGGYNEQFF. The CDR3 DNA follows: TGCGCCAGCAGCCAAGATCCCCCGACTAGCGGGGGGTACAATGAGCAGTTCTTC.

CDR3 in DNA: TGCAGCGGGGGACAGGATGAAGCTTTCTTT. It codes for CSGGQDEAFF. This chain uses TRBV29-1 with TRBJ1-1; 8 nucleotides line up with TRBD1. J was trimmed by 7 bases and V by 7 bases; bases with no gene match: 2. The CDR3 runs to 10 residues. The V gene's germline CDR1 is SQVTM and CDR2 ANQGSEA.

Comments on this clonotype: Germline is not matched at one junction end, which may reflect a read error. J is TRBJ2-3 and V is TRBV5-1, with 7 nucleotides matching TRBD1. Germline CDR1 SGHRS, CDR2 YFSETQ. The CDR3 is 15 amino acids. This CDR3 is CASRDRQGTTGTQYF. The DNA for the CDR3 is TGCGCCAGCAGGGACAGACAGGGAACCACAGGTACGCAGTATTTT.

This clonotype came up once. V gene TRBV28 combines with J gene TRBJ1-5; TRBD1 aligns across 7 bases. Losses at the gene ends were 1 base for V and 6 bases for J; bases not matched to a gene: 6. Germline V gene lookup returns CDR1 MDHEN and CDR2 SYDVKM. The CDR3 runs 15 residues. The CDR3 DNA sequence: TGTGCCAGCAGTTTATACAGGGGTCAGCGTCAGCCCCAGCATTTT. Translating it yields CASSLYRGQRQPQHF.

The table lists this clonotype with a few counts. The chain uses TRBV14 and TRBJ1-1; D is unresolved. The germline gives CDR1 SGHDN, CDR2 FVKESK. The CDR3 consists of 13 residues. Trimming stripped 0 bases from V and 9 bases from J, with 11 bases between. In nucleotides, the CDR3 is TGTGCCAGCAGCCAAGATGTCGGAGTACAAGCTTTCTTT. It yields the protein CASSQDVGVQAFF.

About this clonotype: This sequence may be a read error, since a much larger clone differs from it by one base. The chain employs TRBV20-1 and TRBJ2-7, with 7 positions matching TRBD1. Germline-derived CDR1 and CDR2 are DFQATT and SNEGSKA (reference sequence). The CDR3 covers 12 residues. CDR3 coding DNA: TGCAGGGCAGACAGGGTTTCCTACGAGCAGTACTTC. Translating it yields CRADRVSYEQYF.